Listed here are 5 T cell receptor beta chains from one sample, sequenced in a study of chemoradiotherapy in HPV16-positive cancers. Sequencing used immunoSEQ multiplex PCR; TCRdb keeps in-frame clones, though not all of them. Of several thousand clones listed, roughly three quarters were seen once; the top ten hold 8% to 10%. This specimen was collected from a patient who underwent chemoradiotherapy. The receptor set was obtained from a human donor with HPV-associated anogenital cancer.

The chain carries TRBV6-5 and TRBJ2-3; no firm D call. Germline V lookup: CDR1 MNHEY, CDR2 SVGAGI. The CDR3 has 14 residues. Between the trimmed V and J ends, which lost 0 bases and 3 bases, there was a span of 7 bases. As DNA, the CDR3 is TGTGCCAGCAGTTACTCGATGGGGACAGATACGCAGTATTTT. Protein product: CASSYSMGTDTQYF.

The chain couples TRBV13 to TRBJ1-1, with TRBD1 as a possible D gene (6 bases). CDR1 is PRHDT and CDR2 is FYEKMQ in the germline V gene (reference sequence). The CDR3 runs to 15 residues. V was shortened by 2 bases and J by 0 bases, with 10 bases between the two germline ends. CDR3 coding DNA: TGTGCCAGCAGCTTATTGGGGGGCATGAACACTGAAGCTTTCTTT. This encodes CASSLLGGMNTEAFF.

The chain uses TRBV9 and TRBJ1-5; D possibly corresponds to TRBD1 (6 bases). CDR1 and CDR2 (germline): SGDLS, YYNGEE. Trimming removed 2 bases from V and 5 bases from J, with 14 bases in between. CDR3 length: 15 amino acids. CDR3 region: CASSVSGTQDQPQHF. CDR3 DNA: TGTGCCAGCAGCGTCTCCGGGACACAAGATCAGCCCCAGCATTTT.

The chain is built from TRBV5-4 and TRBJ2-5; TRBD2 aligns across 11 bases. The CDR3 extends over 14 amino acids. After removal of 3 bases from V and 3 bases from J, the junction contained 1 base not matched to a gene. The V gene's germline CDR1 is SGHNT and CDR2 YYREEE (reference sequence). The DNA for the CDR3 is TGTGCCAGCAGCTCGGGACTAGCGGAAGAGACCCAGTACTTC. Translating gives CASSSGLAEETQYF.

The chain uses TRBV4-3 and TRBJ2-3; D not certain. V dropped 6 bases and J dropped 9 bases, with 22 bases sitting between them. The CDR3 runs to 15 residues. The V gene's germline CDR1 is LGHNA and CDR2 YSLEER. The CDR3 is CASSTLADPLGTQYF. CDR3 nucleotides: TGCGCCAGCAGTACACTGGCTGACCCCCTAGGGACGCAGTATTTT.